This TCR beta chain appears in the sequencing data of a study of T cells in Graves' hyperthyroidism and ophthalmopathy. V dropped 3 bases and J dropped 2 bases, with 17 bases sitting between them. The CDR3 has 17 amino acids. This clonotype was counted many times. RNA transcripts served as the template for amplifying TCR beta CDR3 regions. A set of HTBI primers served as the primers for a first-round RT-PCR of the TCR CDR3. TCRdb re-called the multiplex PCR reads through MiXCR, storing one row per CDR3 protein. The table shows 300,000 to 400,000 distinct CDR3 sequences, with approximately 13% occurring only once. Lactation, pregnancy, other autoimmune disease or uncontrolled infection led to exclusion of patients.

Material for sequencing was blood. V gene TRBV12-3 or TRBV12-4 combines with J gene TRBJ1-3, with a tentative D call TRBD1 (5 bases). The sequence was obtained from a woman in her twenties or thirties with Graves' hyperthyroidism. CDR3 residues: CASSFEGRRVPGNTIYF. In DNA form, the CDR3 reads TGTGCCAGCAGTTTTGAGGGACGGAGGGTTCCTGGAAACACCATATATTTT.